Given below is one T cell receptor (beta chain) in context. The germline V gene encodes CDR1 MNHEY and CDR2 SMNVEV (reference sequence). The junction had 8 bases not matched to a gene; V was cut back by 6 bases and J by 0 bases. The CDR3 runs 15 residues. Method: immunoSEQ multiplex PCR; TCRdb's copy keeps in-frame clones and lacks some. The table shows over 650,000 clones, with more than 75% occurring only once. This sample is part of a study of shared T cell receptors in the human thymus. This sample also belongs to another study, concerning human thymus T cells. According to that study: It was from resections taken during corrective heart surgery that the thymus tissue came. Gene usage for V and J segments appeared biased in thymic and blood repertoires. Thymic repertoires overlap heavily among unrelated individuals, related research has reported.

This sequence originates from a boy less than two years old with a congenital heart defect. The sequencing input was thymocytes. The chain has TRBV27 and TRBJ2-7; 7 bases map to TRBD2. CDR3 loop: CASRGGGRASYEQYF. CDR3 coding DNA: TGTGCCAGCAGGGGCGGAGGGAGGGCCTCCTACGAGCAGTACTTC.